This TCR beta chain originates from a study of beta chain features in type 1 diabetes. The CDR3 has 12 residues. Germline CDR1 SEHNR, CDR2 FQNEAQ (reference sequence). Isolated RNA was reverse transcribed in full, so expressed TCRB transcripts were sequenced. Assay used: immunoSEQ multiplex PCR; TCRdb lists only in-frame clones, some missing. The sample has 810,000 or so clones, 15% to 20% seen once. The chain links TRBV7-9 to TRBJ2-5; no clear D gene. The assigned J gene may be wrong: the sequence end matches TRBJ2-7 better. The TCR was taken from a woman between 18 and 30 years old in good health. The source material was naive CD4+ T cells from blood. The CDR3 DNA reads TGTGCCAGCAGCTCGAGTCCCTACGAGCAGTACTTC. It encodes CASSSSPYEQYF.